A selection of T cell receptor beta chains follows, all from one sample in a study of T cells after yellow fever vaccination. Using its own MiXCR run on the 5' RACE reads, TCRdb lists one record per CDR3 protein. The sample yields around 500,000 distinct CDR3 sequences, 21% seen once. The sequencing used PBMCs, collected roughly 23 days after the first yellow fever vaccination. These receptors were taken from a man between 18 and 29 years old who received the YFV17D yellow fever vaccine. Each CDR3 is given with its conserved first and last residue. D genes are given only for firm matches. Not all rows give a size; the values are once, few, many and, for expanded clones, a class.

v_call	clone_size	j_call	d_call	cdr3_nt	cdr3_aa
TRBV7-6	.	TRBJ2-2	TRBD2	TGTGCCAGCAGCCCTTTAGCGGGGGGAGACACCGGGGAGCTGTTTTTT	CASSPLAGGDTGELFF
TRBV7-9	few	TRBJ2-1	.	TGTGCCAGCAGCCCCGGACGGGACAATGAGCAGTTCTTC	CASSPGRDNEQFF
TRBV7-2	few	TRBJ2-3	.	TGTGCCAGCAGCTTTGAGTTTACCGGTACGCAGTATTTT	CASSFEFTGTQYF
TRBV9	.	TRBJ1-2	.	TGTGCCAGCAGCCCACTGGACGGTTATGGCTACACCTTC	CASSPLDGYGYTF
TRBV11-2	.	TRBJ2-7	TRBD2	TGTGCCAGCAGCTTTTTACACGGAGCGGGGGTTGACTCCTACGAGCAGTACTTC	CASSFLHGAGVDSYEQYF
TRBV7-2	few	TRBJ1-6	TRBD1	TGTGCCAGCAGCGTCGACAGGGGGCGATCACCCCTCCACTTT	CASSVDRGRSPLHF
TRBV6-2/TRBV6-3	few	TRBJ2-3	TRBD1	TGTGCCAGCAGCAGGGGACAGGGGGCGGCCACAGATACGCAGTATTTT	CASSRGQGAATDTQYF
TRBV4-1	few	TRBJ2-7	.	TGCGCCAGCAGCCAAGTTGTCGGGTTCGATCCGTACGAGCAGTACTTC	CASSQVVGFDPYEQYF
TRBV7-3	once	TRBJ2-5	TRBD1	TGTGCCAGCAGCTTAAGCGGGACAGGGCAGACCCAGTACTTC	CASSLSGTGQTQYF
TRBV7-9	.	TRBJ1-2	.	TGTGCCAGCAGCCACCCTCCCTTACTTTCAGATTTCTATGGCTACACCTTC	CASSHPPLLSDFYGYTF
TRBV4-1	few	TRBJ2-3	.	TGCGCCAGCAGCCGCCAGGGGCGTACAGATACGCAGTATTTT	CASSRQGRTDTQYF
TRBV12-3/TRBV12-4	.	TRBJ1-5	TRBD1	TGTGCCAGCAGAAGACAGGGGCAGCCCCAGCATTTT	CASRRQGQPQHF
TRBV12-3/TRBV12-4	.	TRBJ1-1	.	TGTGCCAGCACCGATGGGGGTTGGACTGAAGCTTTCTTT	CASTDGGWTEAFF
TRBV7-2	.	TRBJ2-4	.	TGTGCCAGCAGCCCGAACGGGGTTCGAATAGCCAAAAACATTCAGTACTTC	CASSPNGVRIAKNIQYF
TRBV28	few	TRBJ1-6	.	TGTGCCAGCAGTCTTGCCAGGGGAAATTCACCCCTCCACTTT	CASSLARGNSPLHF
TRBV6-5	few	TRBJ2-5	TRBD2	TGTGCCAATTCCCAGGGGTCGAGCGGGGGGGCCACGGAGACCCAGTACTTC	CANSQGSSGGATETQYF
TRBV4-1	few	TRBJ1-6	TRBD1	TGCGCCAGCAGCCCCATAGGGGACAGTACAAATTCACCCCTCCACTTT	CASSPIGDSTNSPLHF
TRBV5-6	.	TRBJ2-7	TRBD1	TGTGCCAGCAGCGCGCCCCGGACAGGGAATCCCTACGAGCAGTACTTC	CASSAPRTGNPYEQYF
TRBV30	.	TRBJ2-7	TRBD1	TGTGCCTGGAGCACCGGGACAGGGGAAGGCGTGCAGTACTTC	CAWSTGTGEGVQYF
TRBV18	few	TRBJ2-3	.	TGTGCCAGCTCAGCCATCATTGGTACCGCAGATACGCAGTATTTT	CASSAIIGTADTQYF
TRBV2	.	TRBJ1-2	.	TGTGCCATGGTCCCAGGGAACTATGGCTACACCTTC	CAMVPGNYGYTF
TRBV7-9	few	TRBJ2-7	.	TGTGCCAGCAGCTTAGGGAACAGGGCCTACGAGCAGTACTTC	CASSLGNRAYEQYF
TRBV7-2	.	TRBJ2-5	.	TGTGCCAGCAGCTTAGTGTGGGTCGATGAGACCCAGTACTTC	CASSLVWVDETQYF
TRBV12-3/TRBV12-4	.	TRBJ2-1	.	TGTGCCAGCAGGGGGCCTCTCTACAATGAGCAGTTCTTC	CASRGPLYNEQFF
TRBV19	.	TRBJ2-1	.	TGTGCCAGTGGACACAATGAGCAGTTCTTC	CASGHNEQFF
TRBV27	few	TRBJ2-3	.	TGTGCCAGCAGTTTACAAACTAGCACAGATACGCAGTATTTT	CASSLQTSTDTQYF
TRBV2	few	TRBJ2-3	.	TGTGCCAGCAGTGAAGCGCGGAGAGATACGCAGTATTTT	CASSEARRDTQYF
TRBV20-1	many	TRBJ2-7	.	TGCAGTGCTAGAGTCCCAGGGGCGGAGGAGCAGTACTTC	CSARVPGAEEQYF
TRBV11-1	.	TRBJ2-4	.	TGTGCCAGCAGCTTACAATCGTCGGGGGATGGAACCAAAAACATTCAGTACTTC	CASSLQSSGDGTKNIQYF
TRBV29-1	.	TRBJ2-2	.	TGCAGCGTCATTAGAGTCGGCTCCTACACCGGGGAGCTGTTTTTT	CSVIRVGSYTGELFF
TRBV20-1	.	TRBJ2-7	.	TGCAGTGCTAGAGTCCCAGAAGAGACGGACTACGAGCAGTACTTC	CSARVPEETDYEQYF
TRBV11-2	.	TRBJ2-3	.	TGTGCCAGCAGCTTTCGCCCTGTAAGAGGGGGGGTCACAGATACGCAGTATTTT	CASSFRPVRGGVTDTQYF
TRBV7-2	many	TRBJ1-3	.	TGTGCCAGCAGCCCTAGAGGACTTGAAAGAAACACCATATATTTT	CASSPRGLERNTIYF
TRBV25-1	few	TRBJ2-7	.	TGTGCCAGCAGTGGTCGCTACGAGCAGTACTTC	CASSGRYEQYF
TRBV7-2	.	TRBJ2-1	TRBD2	TGTGCCAGCAGCTTCCGAGGTAGCGGGGGGGGAAATGAGCAGTTCTTC	CASSFRGSGGGNEQFF
TRBV6-1	.	TRBJ2-1	.	TGTGCCAGCAGTCCTACAGGGCAATTAGGGAATGAGCAGTTCTTC	CASSPTGQLGNEQFF
TRBV4-3	.	TRBJ1-2	.	TGCGCCAGCAGCCAAGATCGTTTTTTGGTCCACACCTTC	CASSQDRFLVHTF
TRBV12-3/TRBV12-4	few	TRBJ1-5	.	TGTGCCAGCAGCTTTATAATGGGAGGGAATAGCAATCAGCCCCAGCATTTT	CASSFIMGGNSNQPQHF
TRBV7-2	.	TRBJ1-2	.	TGTGCCAGCAGCCAAGACAGGAATAACTATGGCTACACCTTC	CASSQDRNNYGYTF
TRBV21-1	few	TRBJ2-6	.	TGTGCCAGCAGCTCTCAAACGGGACAGGGGAGCAAATCTGGGGCCAACGTCCTGACTTTC	CASSSQTGQGSKSGANVLTF
TRBV7-9	.	TRBJ2-3	.	TGTGCCACTCGCCTTAGCACAGATACGCAGTATTTT	CATRLSTDTQYF
TRBV6-5	.	TRBJ2-1	.	TGTGCCAGCAGTTCAGGGACCAAATACAATGAGCAGTTCTTC	CASSSGTKYNEQFF
TRBV11-2	.	TRBJ1-2	.	TGTGCCAGCAGCTCGAACAGGGATTCCCTCTATGGCTACACCTTC	CASSSNRDSLYGYTF
TRBV4-2	many	TRBJ2-5	TRBD2	TGTGCCAGCCGCATGGTATCAGGGCGGGGGGCCCAAGAGACCCAGTACTTC	CASRMVSGRGAQETQYF
TRBV20-1	.	TRBJ2-6	.	TGCAGTGCTAGATACTCCAACGCTCAGGGTCCCGGCTCTGGGGCCAACGTCCTGACTTTC	CSARYSNAQGPGSGANVLTF
TRBV18	.	TRBJ1-4	.	TGTGCCAGCTCACCAACCCAGGGCGGTGAAAAACTGTTTTTT	CASSPTQGGEKLFF
TRBV20-1	few	TRBJ1-5	TRBD1	TGCAGTGCCGGACAGGGCGATCAGCCCCAGCATTTT	CSAGQGDQPQHF